This is a list of T cell receptor beta chains from one sample in a study of OX40 agonist ivuxolimab in advanced cancers. Libraries were prepared by immunoSEQ multiplex PCR; TCRdb keeps only in-frame clonotypes and omits some of them. The repertoire includes 20,000 to 25,000 clones, around four fifths of them detected once, and around 49% sits in the top ten. This sample comprised CD4+ or CD8+ T cells sorted from blood, obtained in a trial of the OX40 agonist ivuxolimab. All receptors come from an adult with an advanced solid tumor such as melanoma, head and neck, liver or kidney cancer. Both conserved end residues are part of each CDR3. Each record gives: V gene, clone size, D gene, J gene, CDR3 protein, CDR3 DNA. A D gene is named only where the DNA matches it firmly. Not every row has a clone size; where given, it reads once, few, many or a size class.

TRBV30	NA	NA	TRBJ1-1	CAWSREGGRTEAFF	TGTGCCTGGAGTAGGGAGGGGGGGAGGACTGAAGCTTTCTTT
TRBV28	NA	TRBD2	TRBJ2-1	CASTQEPGGYNEQFF	TGTGCCAGCACCCAGGAGCCGGGGGGTTACAATGAGCAGTTCTTC
TRBV27	NA	NA	TRBJ2-7	CASSPPPQGSHEQYF	TGTGCCAGCAGTCCCCCGCCCCAGGGGAGTCACGAGCAGTACTTC
TRBV11-2	once	NA	TRBJ1-3	CASSLDITRYSGNTIYF	TGTGCCAGCAGCTTAGATATCACGCGCTACTCTGGAAACACCATATATTTT
TRBV4-3	NA	NA	TRBJ2-3	CASSQEGPLGWGSTDTQYF	TGCGCCAGCAGCCAAGAAGGGCCCCTCGGGTGGGGGAGCACAGATACGCAGTATTTT
TRBV19	NA	TRBD1	TRBJ2-7	CASSIMDRGYEQYF	TGTGCCAGTAGTATTATGGACAGGGGCTACGAGCAGTACTTC
TRBV7-6	NA	NA	TRBJ2-7	CASSLGSGTEQYF	TGTGCCAGCAGCTTAGGGTCGGGGACCGAGCAGTACTTC
TRBV5-1	NA	TRBD2	TRBJ2-1	CASRKSGGVYNEQFF	TGCGCCAGCAGAAAATCGGGAGGGGTTTACAATGAGCAGTTCTTC
TRBV14	NA	NA	TRBJ1-4	CASSQDGATNEKLFF	TGTGCCAGCAGCCAAGATGGGGCCACTAATGAAAAACTGTTTTTT
TRBV19	few	NA	TRBJ1-1	CASSPFGAEAFF	TGTGCCAGTAGCCCATTTGGCGCTGAAGCTTTCTTT
TRBV11-2	NA	NA	TRBJ2-5	CASERDLQETQYF	TGTGCCAGCGAAAGGGACCTTCAAGAGACCCAGTACTTC